This T cell receptor beta chain was documented in a study of T cell responses to AZD1222 COVID-19 vaccine. Here immunoSEQ multiplex PCR was the method, and the copy in TCRdb shows in-frame clones only, minus some. The sample has approximately 110,000 clones, nearly 90% seen once; the top ten hold 2% to 3%. As regards this clone: The antigen is unknown.

Study results and limitations: There were repertoire samples only from the period after the peak T cell response. The sample set comprised mostly white British donors with more females, and clonal diversity was possibly underestimated. A reported finding is that nearly half of spike-specific TCRs target unmutated variant regions.

J gave up 2 bases and V 6 bases, and 9 bases lay outside the gene matches. This CDR3 is built from 18 residues. The germline CDR1 and CDR2 sequences are SNHLY and FYNNEI. Second-dose schedules of about 4 or about 12 weeks were combined. The receptor's source is an adult who received the AZD1222 COVID-19 vaccine. The input for sequencing was peripheral blood, taken 28 days after the second AZD1222 dose. V gene TRBV2 combines with J gene TRBJ2-1; TRBD2 matches 14 bases. The CDR3 protein is CASSGLAGGSFTYNEQFF. CDR3 nucleotide sequence: TGTGCCAGCAGCGGACTAGCGGGAGGATCCTTTACCTACAATGAGCAGTTCTTC.